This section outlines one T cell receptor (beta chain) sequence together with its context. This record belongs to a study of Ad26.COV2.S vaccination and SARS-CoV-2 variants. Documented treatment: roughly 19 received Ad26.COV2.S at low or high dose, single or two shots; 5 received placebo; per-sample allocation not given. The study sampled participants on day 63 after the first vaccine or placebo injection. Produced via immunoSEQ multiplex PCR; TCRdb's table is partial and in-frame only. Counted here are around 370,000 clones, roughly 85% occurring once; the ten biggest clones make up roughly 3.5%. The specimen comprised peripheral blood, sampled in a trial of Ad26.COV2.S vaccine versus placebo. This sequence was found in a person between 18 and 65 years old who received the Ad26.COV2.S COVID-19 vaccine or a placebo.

The CDR3: CASSDPRDRSGQFF. In DNA, the CDR3 is TGCGCCAGCAGTGACCCAAGGGACCGATCGGGGCAGTTCTTC. V and J are TRBV10-1 and TRBJ2-1; the D call may be TRBD1 or TRBD2 (5 bases each). Trimming removed 3 bases at V and 12 bases at J, with 18 bases between. Germline V gene sequence: CDR1 WNHNN, CDR2 SYGVQD (reference sequence). The CDR3 totals 14 residues.